This T cell receptor beta chain was sequenced during a study of T cell changes during pregnancy in multiple sclerosis. This table comes from immunoSEQ multiplex PCR, and its TCRdb copy is limited to in-frame clones, with some not included. Of 61,000 or so clones in the sample, 93% were seen once. Germline V gene data show CDR1 as LNHDA and CDR2 as SQIVND (reference sequence). V was trimmed by 5 bases and J by 5 bases, leaving 9 bases between them. The CDR3 contains 12 residues. The V call is TRBV19, the J call TRBJ1-1; D not resolved. This specimen was CD4+ T cells from peripheral blood mononuclear cells, taken before pregnancy. This clonotype was obtained from a female donor with multiple sclerosis, enrolled in a pregnancy study. This CDR3 reads CASSFRRTEAFF. The CDR3 coding sequence is TGTGCCAGTAGTTTTAGGAGGACTGAAGCTTTCTTT.